This T cell receptor (beta chain) was captured in a study of T-cell memory formation after mild COVID-19. Study in general: In these data, TCR clusters were largely donor specific. The study, taken as a whole, reports: Clones that contracted from day 15 to 85 were balanced CD4/CD8, while later expanders leaned CD4+. Prior to infection, memory already included some responding clones, suggesting cross-reactive memory joined.

TCRdb analysed the 5' RACE reads with MiXCR anew, one entry per CDR3 protein. This sample has around 250,000 distinct CDR3 sequences, with 15% to 20% found just once. The germline V gene encodes CDR1 LNHNV and CDR2 YYDKDF (reference sequence). This CDR3 is built from 15 residues. V lost 5 bases and J 4 bases, leaving 17 bases between the germline ends. This clonotype was counted many times. Antigen: not known. This clonotype was obtained from a man aged 18-30 years who had mild COVID-19 (a few samples of this study predate the infection). Cell type and time point are not known. Sequenced: PBMCs or a T cell subset sorted from them (not recorded which). The chain uses TRBV15 and TRBJ2-5, with D unclear. DNA of the CDR3: TGTGCCACCAGCGCACGTAAGGGTTTGGGAGAGACCCAGTACTTC. It encodes CATSARKGLGETQYF.